This passage covers 6 T cell receptor beta chains from one sample sequenced in a study of post-analysis software for immune sequencing data. Study-wide points: The study found TRBV5-6, TRBV5-1 and TRBV20-1 among five or six TRBV segments more frequent in patients than controls.

The library was made from cDNA and included unique molecular identifiers. TCRdb fed the PCR reads into MiXCR, producing one record per CDR3 protein. The sample records roughly 400,000 distinct CDR3 sequences, approximately 39% being singletons. Antigens of these TCRs are unknown. The sample taken for sequencing was blood. The receptor set was obtained from a girl aged 2 to 10 with multiple sclerosis.

The chain couples TRBV4-2 to TRBJ2-1; no definite D call. The J call is doubtful: the DNA matches TRBJ2-7 better. This CDR3 is 13 amino acids long. Germline-derived CDR1 and CDR2 are LGHNA and YNFKEQ. The CDR3 loop is CASSQVQWYEQYF. The CDR3 DNA reads TGTGCCAGCAGCCAAGTACAATGGTACGAGCAGTACTTC.

The chain links TRBV5-1 to TRBJ2-1, with a possible D match to TRBD1 (5 bases). V was cut by 4 bases and J by 5 bases, with 10 bases left in between. CDR1 SGHRS and CDR2 YFSETQ come from the germline V gene. The CDR3 contains 13 residues. CDR3 nucleotides: TGCGCCAGCAGCAGCTCGACAGACAATGAGCAGTTCTTC. Residues: CASSSSTDNEQFF.

In its sample, this clonotype was seen a few times. The CDR3 DNA sequence: TGTGCCACCAGCAGAGATCGCCTAGCGGGGATCTACAATGAGCAGTTCTTC. Its translation is CATSRDRLAGIYNEQFF. The genes are TRBV15 and TRBJ2-1; 9 positions agree with TRBD2. Per germline, CDR1 LNHNV and CDR2 YYDKDF (reference sequence). CDR3 length: 17 amino acids. V shed 0 bases, J shed 3 bases, and the junction held 6 bases outside the gene matches.

This clonotype has a handful of counts. The chain carries TRBV6-5 and TRBJ2-7, with unresolved D. The V and J ends lost 6 bases and 5 bases respectively, with 14 bases between them. The CDR3 length is 13 residues. Germline CDR1 MNHEY, CDR2 SVGAGI. CDR3 sequence: CASRGIGLHEQYF. The CDR3 region has the DNA TGTGCCAGCAGGGGAATAGGGCTCCACGAGCAGTACTTC.

The gene calls are TRBV4-1 and TRBJ2-7; tentative D call: TRBD2 (5 bases). The CDR3 covers 14 residues. Germline values: CDR1 MGHRA, CDR2 YSYEKL. The V gene lost 4 bases and the J gene lost 2 bases, with 12 bases spanning the gap. CDR3: CASSRARETYEQYF. The CDR3 bases are TGCGCCAGCAGCCGAGCGAGGGAGACCTACGAGCAGTACTTC.

CDR3 loop: CASSQGIGGDRGYTF. The CDR3 nucleotides are TGTGCCAGCAGCCAAGGCATCGGAGGGGATCGAGGCTACACCTTC. The chain has TRBV3-1 and TRBJ1-2, with a tentative D call TRBD1 (5 bases). V lost 1 base and J lost 8, with 17 bases in between. CDR1 is LGHDT, CDR2 YNNKEL, per germline (reference sequence). This CDR3 spans 15 amino acids.